This TCR beta chain was observed in a study of shared clonotypes between healthy human individuals. Study details: The cohort comprised a couple of women and a few men. Their ages spanned 18 to 49 years.

For this clone: Its antigen is still unknown.

Germline-derived CDR1 and CDR2 are SEHNR and FQNEAQ (reference sequence). The ends were cut back, 1 base at V and 4 bases at J, with 16 bases in the middle. The CDR3 contains 17 residues. Using immunoSEQ multiplex PCR, the repertoire was profiled, and TCRdb retains in-frame clones only, with some absent. The sample yields millions of clones, 93% seen once. HIV-negative, healthy adults without recent acute infections or vaccinations were the donors. CD45RA+ naive and CD45RA-negative memory subsets were separated from CD4+ cells. Broader study findings: Non-shared clonotypes had lower generation probabilities than those shared by all four donors.

The chain employs TRBV7-9 and TRBJ1-4, with D possibly TRBD1 on 5 matching bases. The sample comprised naive CD4+ T cells from PBMCs. Subset meaning: CD45RA+ positively selected. This TCR was recovered from a man aged 18 to 29 in good health. Some clones in this sample may be carry-over from other donors' samples. The CDR3 nucleotides read TGTGCCAGCAGCTTAGGCACCAGGGCTGCTGGTAATGAAAAACTGTTTTTT. Its translation is CASSLGTRAAGNEKLFF.